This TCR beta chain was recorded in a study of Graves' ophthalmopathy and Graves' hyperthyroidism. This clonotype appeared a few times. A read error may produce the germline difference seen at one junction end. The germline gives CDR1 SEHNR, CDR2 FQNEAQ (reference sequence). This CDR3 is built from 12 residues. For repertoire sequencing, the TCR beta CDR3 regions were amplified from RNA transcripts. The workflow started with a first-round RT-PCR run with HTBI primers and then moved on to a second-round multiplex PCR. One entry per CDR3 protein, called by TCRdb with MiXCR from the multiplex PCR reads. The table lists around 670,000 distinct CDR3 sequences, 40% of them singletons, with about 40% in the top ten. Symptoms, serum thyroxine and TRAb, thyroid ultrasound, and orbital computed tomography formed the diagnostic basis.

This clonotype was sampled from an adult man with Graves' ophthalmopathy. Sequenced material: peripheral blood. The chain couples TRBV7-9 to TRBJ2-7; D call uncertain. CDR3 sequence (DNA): TGCGCCAGCAGCCGGTTTGGCTACGAGCAGTACTTC. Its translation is CASSRFGYEQYF.